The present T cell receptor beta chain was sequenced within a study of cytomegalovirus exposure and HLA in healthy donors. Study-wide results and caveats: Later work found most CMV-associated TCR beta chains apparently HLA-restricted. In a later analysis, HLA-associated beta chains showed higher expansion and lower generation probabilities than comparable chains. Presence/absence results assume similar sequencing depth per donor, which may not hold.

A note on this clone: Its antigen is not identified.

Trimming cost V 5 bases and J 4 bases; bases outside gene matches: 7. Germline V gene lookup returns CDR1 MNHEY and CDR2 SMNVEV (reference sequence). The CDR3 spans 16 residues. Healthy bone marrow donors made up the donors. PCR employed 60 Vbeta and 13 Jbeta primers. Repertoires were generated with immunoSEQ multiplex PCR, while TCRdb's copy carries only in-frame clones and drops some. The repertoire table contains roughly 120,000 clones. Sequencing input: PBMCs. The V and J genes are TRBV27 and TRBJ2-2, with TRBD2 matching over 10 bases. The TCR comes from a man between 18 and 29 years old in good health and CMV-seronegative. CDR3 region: CASSQIAGGGTGELFF. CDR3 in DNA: TGTGCCAGCAGTCAAATAGCGGGAGGAGGCACCGGGGAGCTGTTTTTT.